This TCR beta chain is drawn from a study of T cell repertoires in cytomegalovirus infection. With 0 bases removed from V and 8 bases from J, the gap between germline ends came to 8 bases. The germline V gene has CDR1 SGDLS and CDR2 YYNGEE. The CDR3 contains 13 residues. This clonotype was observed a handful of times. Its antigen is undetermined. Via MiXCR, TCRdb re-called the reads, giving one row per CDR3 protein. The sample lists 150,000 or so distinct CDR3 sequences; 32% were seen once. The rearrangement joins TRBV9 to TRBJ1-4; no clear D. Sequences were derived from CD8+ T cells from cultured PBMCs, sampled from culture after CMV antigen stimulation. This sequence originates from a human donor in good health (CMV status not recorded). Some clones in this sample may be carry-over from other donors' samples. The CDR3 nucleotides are TGTGCCAGCAGCGTAGGATGGCGGGAAAAACTGTTTTTT. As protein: CASSVGWREKLFF. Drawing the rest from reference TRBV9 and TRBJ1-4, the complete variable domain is DSGVTQTPKHLITATGQRVTLRCSPRSGDLSVYWYQQSLDQGLQFLIQYYNGEERAKGNILERFSAQQFPDLHSELNLSSLELGDSALYFCASSVGWREKLFFGSGTQLSVL.